This entry lists 21 T cell receptor beta chains sequenced from one sample in a study of T cells in Graves' hyperthyroidism and ophthalmopathy. RNA transcripts provided the source from which TCR beta CDR3 regions were amplified. Researchers ran a first-round RT-PCR on the TCR CDR3 using the HTBI primer set. Each CDR3 protein is one row after TCRdb ran MiXCR on the multiplex PCR reads. The sample lists hundreds of thousands of distinct CDR3 sequences, approximately 40% occurring once. Source material: blood. Receptor source: a man aged 18 to 30 with Graves' hyperthyroidism.

Here the CDR3 reads CSVSVMGNTEAFF. The CDR3, as DNA: TGCAGCGTTTCGGTGATGGGAAACACTGAAGCTTTCTTT. The chain is built from TRBV29-1 and TRBJ1-1; D gene unclear. Germline V gene data show CDR1 as SQVTM and CDR2 as ANQGSEA. The CDR3 runs to 13 residues. V was trimmed by 5 bases and J by 2 bases, leaving 12 bases between them.

The chain has TRBV6-6 and TRBJ1-4, with D uncertain. V gave up 2 bases and J gave up 8 bases, with 6 bases separating them. Germline V CDR1 and CDR2: MNHNY, SVGAGI (reference sequence). This CDR3 contains 12 residues. The CDR3 spells CASSYPREKLFF. The CDR3 nucleotides are TGTGCCAGCAGTTACCCCCGGGAAAAACTGTTTTTT.

This chain joins TRBV14 and TRBJ1-2; D gene ambiguous. V was cut by 0 bases and J by 1 base, with 9 bases left in between. Germline V gene data show CDR1 as SGHDN and CDR2 as FVKESK. The CDR3 is made up of 15 amino acids. CDR3 sequence (DNA): TGTGCCAGCAGCCAAGATAGACGTAATAACTATGGCTACACCTTC. This codes for CASSQDRRNNYGYTF.

This clonotype was counted ten times or more. This sequence joins TRBV20-1 and TRBJ2-2; unclear D gene. With 7 bases removed from V and 4 bases from J, the gap between germline ends came to 13 bases. In germline, CDR1 is DFQATT, CDR2 SNEGSKA (reference sequence). The CDR3 extends over 13 amino acids. CDR3 region: CSVRVPVTGELFF. The DNA for the CDR3 is TGCAGTGTTCGGGTCCCGGTCACCGGGGAGCTGTTTTTT.

This clonotype was found many times. The gene calls are TRBV9 and TRBJ2-7; tentatively, D is TRBD1 (6 bases). The V end lost 3 bases, the J end lost 0 bases, and 10 bases lay between the germline ends. The CDR3 loop spans 14 amino acids. CDR1 and CDR2 (germline): SGDLS, YYNGEE. The chain's CDR3 is CASSEQGSSYEQYF. Here the CDR3 DNA reads TGTGCCAGCAGCGAACAGGGAAGCTCCTACGAGCAGTACTTC.

This clonotype has ten or more counts. The J gene is TRBJ2-7, the V gene TRBV12-3 or TRBV12-4; D might be TRBD1 (6 bases). The V end was cut by 6 bases, the J end by 5 bases, with 11 bases between. The CDR3 consists of 12 residues. This CDR3 reads CASSGTGHEQYF. The CDR3 DNA reads as TGTGCCAGCAGCGGTACAGGGCACGAGCAGTACTTC.

The V gene is TRBV9, the J gene TRBJ2-6; TRBD2 might be the D (6 bases). Per germline, CDR1 SGDLS and CDR2 YYNGEE. V was cut by 0 bases and J by 15 bases, with 10 bases left in between. The CDR3 runs 12 residues. CDR3 loop: CASSVGPSDLTF. The CDR3 DNA reads TGTGCCAGCAGCGTAGGCCCTAGCGACCTGACTTTC.

Here the CDR3 reads CSALGGEVRDGYGYTF. The CDR3 coding sequence is TGCAGCGCCTTGGGCGGGGAGGTGAGGGATGGCTATGGCTACACCTTC. The genes are TRBV29-1 and TRBJ1-2; D is unresolved. V dropped 7 bases and J dropped 4 bases, with 25 bases sitting between them. The CDR3 is made up of 16 amino acids. CDR1 is SQVTM and CDR2 is ANQGSEA in the germline V gene.

This clonotype has only a few counts. V usage is TRBV7-2 and J usage is TRBJ2-7, with D possibly matching TRBD2 (6 bases). Germline lookup yields CDR1 SGHTA and CDR2 FQGNSA. This CDR3 spans 16 amino acids. Trimming left V 3 bases short and J 3 bases short, with 18 bases between. CDR3 sequence reads: CASSFGGWTSNYEQYF. For the CDR3, the DNA is TGTGCCAGCAGCTTTGGGGGGTGGACATCCAACTACGAGCAGTACTTC. Variable domain in full (rest from reference TRBV7-2 and TRBJ2-7): GAGVSQSPSNKVTEKGKDVELRCDPISGHTALYWYRQSLGQGLEFLIYFQGNSAPDKSGLPSDRFSAERTGGSVSTLTIQRTQQEDSAVYLCASSFGGWTSNYEQYFGPGTRLTVT.

V and J are TRBV9 and TRBJ2-2; D unresolved. The ends were cut back, 0 bases at V and 8 bases at J, with 8 bases in the middle. CDR1 and CDR2 (germline): SGDLS, YYNGEE. The CDR3 has 13 amino acids. The CDR3 spells CASSVARPGELFF. The CDR3 DNA reads TGTGCCAGCAGCGTAGCTCGGCCAGGGGAGCTGTTTTTT. Together with reference TRBV9 and TRBJ2-2, the CDR3 gives the full variable domain: DSGVTQTPKHLITATGQRVTLRCSPRSGDLSVYWYQQSLDQGLQFLIQYYNGEERAKGNILERFSAQQFPDLHSELNLSSLELGDSALYFCASSVARPGELFFGEGSRLTVL.

Many counts were recorded for this clonotype. V and J are TRBV2 and TRBJ1-2, with 7 nucleotides matching TRBD1. The CDR3 runs 14 residues. J gave up 2 bases and V 6 bases, and 6 bases lay outside the gene matches. From germline, CDR1 is SNHLY and CDR2 FYNNEI. The CDR3 region has the DNA TGTGCCAGCAGGGTACCGGGACAGAACTATGGCTACACCTTC. It yields the protein CASRVPGQNYGYTF.

The table lists this clonotype with a few counts. This rearrangement joins TRBV9 to TRBJ2-2; possible D gene TRBD2, 6 bases. The germline V and J ends were trimmed by 0 bases and 6 bases, with 9 bases remaining between them. Germline CDR1 reads SGDLS; CDR2 reads YYNGEE. The CDR3 sequence is 14 residues long. This CDR3 reads CASSVVGEAGELFF. CDR3 nucleotide sequence: TGTGCCAGCAGCGTAGTGGGGGAGGCCGGGGAGCTGTTTTTT.

This clonotype was seen repeatedly, ten times or more. The chain recombines TRBV20-1 with TRBJ1-1, with D possibly matching TRBD1 (6 bases). CDR1 DFQATT and CDR2 SNEGSKA come from the germline V gene (reference sequence). V lost 0 bases, J lost 2 bases, and 7 bases lay in between. The CDR3 totals 13 residues. The CDR3 sequence: CSARETGNTEAFF. The DNA of the CDR3 is TGCAGTGCTAGAGAGACAGGAAACACTGAAGCTTTCTTT.

Worth noting for this clonotype: A junction boundary mismatches the germline segment, possibly from a read error. The chain joins TRBV2 to TRBJ2-7; no reliable D call. The germline V gene has CDR1 SNHLY and CDR2 FYNNEI. The CDR3 is 13 residues long. The DNA for the CDR3 is TGTACCAGCAGTGGAGATACCGGCTACGAGCAGTACTTC. It codes for CTSSGDTGYEQYF.

The CDR3 DNA follows: TGCAGCGTATACAGGGGAGAAAAACTGTTTTTT. Translated, it gives CSVYRGEKLFF. The J gene is TRBJ1-4, the V gene TRBV29-1; 7 bases line up with TRBD1. V dropped 6 bases and J dropped 8; count of bases not matched to a gene: 3. CDR1 and CDR2 from the germline V gene are SQVTM and ANQGSEA. The CDR3 covers 11 residues.

V gene TRBV12-3 or TRBV12-4 combines with J gene TRBJ1-2; the match to TRBD1 covers 7 bases. The CDR3 consists of 14 residues. V dropped 0 bases and J dropped 6; count of bases not matched to a gene: 4. CDR3 region: CASSLAPTGDGYTF. The CDR3 coding sequence is TGTGCCAGCAGTTTAGCGCCCACAGGGGATGGCTACACCTTC.

J is TRBJ2-5 and V is TRBV11-3; 7 nucleotides line up with TRBD1. Germline V CDR1 and CDR2: SGHNT, YENEEA. V trimming: 2 bases; J trimming: 6 bases; junction bases outside the gene matches: 6. The CDR3 length is 14 residues. The CDR3 DNA is TGTGCCAGCAGCTTACTAGACAGGGCCAAGACCCAGTACTTC. Encoded protein: CASSLLDRAKTQYF.

As concerns this clonotype: One end of the junction varies from germline; a read error may be responsible. The V and J genes are TRBV7-6 and TRBJ2-5; D not resolved. CDR3 length: 13 amino acids. Germline CDR1 reads SGHVS; CDR2 reads FNYEAQ. The chain's CDR3 is CASSLVLQETRYF. In DNA form, the CDR3 reads TGTGCCAGCAGTTTGGTCTTGCAAGAGACCCGGTACTTC.

This clonotype was seen repeatedly, ten times or more. CDR3 sequence: CASSLGFTYEQYF. The DNA of the CDR3 is TGTGCCAGCAGCTTAGGCTTCACCTACGAGCAGTACTTC. The chain couples TRBV7-8 to TRBJ2-7; unclear D gene. Germline-derived CDR1 and CDR2 are SGHVS and FQNEAQ. Deletions cut 1 base from V and 2 bases from J, with 6 bases between. The CDR3 sequence is 13 residues long.

The V call is TRBV20-1, the J call TRBJ2-5; 8 bases fit TRBD2. V lost 0 bases to trimming and J lost 3 bases; unmatched junction nucleotides: 9. The germline V gene encodes CDR1 DFQATT and CDR2 SNEGSKA (reference sequence). CDR3 length: 16 amino acids. As DNA, the CDR3 is TGCAGTGCTAGAGATGTGACGGGGGGGCCGAAAGAGACCCAGTACTTC. It is translated as CSARDVTGGPKETQYF.

This chain links TRBV5-1 with TRBJ1-4; no clear D gene. The CDR3 sequence is 16 residues long. V lost 0 bases and J lost 1, with 10 bases in between. CDR1 is SGHRS and CDR2 is YFSETQ in the germline V gene. The CDR3 region has the DNA TGCGCCAGCAGCTTGGGCCGCCGAGGAACTAATGAAAAACTGTTTTTT. Translating it yields CASSLGRRGTNEKLFF. Supplemented by reference TRBV5-1 and TRBJ1-4, the full variable domain reads KAGVTQTPRYLIKTRGQQVTLSCSPISGHRSVSWYQQTPGQGLQFLFEYFSETQRNKGNFPGRFSGRQFSNSRSEMNVSTLELGDSALYLCASSLGRRGTNEKLFFGSGTQLSVL.